This note documents a single T cell receptor beta chain sequence. Its matching antigen is unknown. This entry comes from a study of cytomegalovirus exposure and HLA in healthy donors. Study summary: Across around 400 genotyped donors, 65% to 90% landed in the Caucasian-associated ancestry cluster. Findings and caveats of the study: Most TCR sequences showed up rarely, but some public TCRs showed up in many donors. Links to common viral pathogens appeared, in a later analysis, for several of the most significant clusters. Later analysis suggested most CMV-associated TCR beta chains were HLA-restricted.

In the PCR, 60 Vbeta and 13 Jbeta primers were used. Some clones are missing from TCRdb's copy, which holds only in-frame ones; the method was immunoSEQ multiplex PCR. This table holds over 100,000 clones, more than 75% found once. The CDR3 sequence is 15 residues long. Trimming took off 0 bases at V and 10 bases at J, with 13 bases between the two ends. The V gene's germline CDR1 is ENHRY and CDR2 SYGVKD. The genes are TRBV10-3 and TRBJ1-6, with D unresolved. The clonotype originates from a woman between 25 and 40 years old in good health and CMV-seronegative. Material for sequencing was PBMCs. CDR3 in DNA: TGTGCCATCAGTGAGTCGACTATTTTCGCCTCACCCCTCCACTTT. This codes for CAISESTIFASPLHF.